This T cell receptor (beta chain) was sequenced during a study of Graves' ophthalmopathy and Graves' hyperthyroidism. The overall study: Ophthalmopathy not arising within 18 months of follow-up defined hyperthyroidism as stable. General study findings and limits: Most expanded clonotypes in thyroid above 0.001 frequency also showed up in blood.

Notes on this clonotype: The antigen is undetermined.

Amplification from RNA transcripts yielded the TCR beta CDR3 regions. The first round was an RT-PCR with HTBI primers, and the second round was a multiplex PCR. TCRdb called the multiplex PCR reads again in MiXCR, with one record for every CDR3 protein. The sample yields 1 million to 1.3 million distinct CDR3 sequences, approximately 35% seen once. Germline V gene data show CDR1 as KGHDR and CDR2 as SFDVKD. The CDR3 is made up of 15 amino acids. The V end was cut by 6 bases, the J end by 2 bases, with 15 bases between. The V call is TRBV24-1, the J call TRBJ1-2; D not certain. This TCR was sampled from an adult man with Graves' hyperthyroidism. What was sequenced was peripheral blood or thyroid tissue (not recorded which). The DNA of the CDR3 is TGTGCCACCAGTTCCCCGGCCCGGGCAAACTATGGCTACACCTTC. Encoded protein: CATSSPARANYGYTF.